This T cell receptor beta chain was captured by sequencing in a study of response to subunit inactivated influenza vaccine. Study-level findings and limits: It was suggested by the authors that few new T cells are recruited by each seasonal influenza vaccination.

This CDR3 is 16 amino acids long. Trimming removed 10 bases at V and 1 base at J, with 17 bases between. Germline CDR1 is SGHTA and CDR2 is FQGNSA. Notes on this clonotype: Its antigen remains unidentified.

TCRdb recomputed calls from the RT-PCR reads with MiXCR, one row per CDR3 protein. The top ten hold 10% of the sample, which has just over 300,000 distinct CDR3 sequences, over 20% seen once. Specimen: PBMCs from blood, collected less than 22 months after vaccination. This chain connects TRBV7-2 to TRBJ2-6, with D hard to call. This receptor was obtained from a man aged 50-75 years who received an inactivated influenza vaccine. CDR3 bases: TGTGCCACCCGAGAATATCTAAGGTCTGGGGCCAACGTCCTGACTTTC. Amino acids: CATREYLRSGANVLTF.